This entry describes one T cell receptor beta chain. V was cut by 2 bases and J by 5 bases, with 22 bases left in between. Germline CDR1 MNHNS, CDR2 SASEGT. This CDR3 has 17 residues. The sample belongs to a study of blood T cell repertoires in COVID-19. Study background: Samples came from the United States, Italy and Spain, spanning acute and convalescent COVID-19.

Original handling: Nucleated cell number was recorded as an estimate derived from reference gene primer amplification. Using immunoSEQ multiplex PCR, the repertoire was profiled, and TCRdb retains in-frame clones only, with some absent. The DNA was the basis for D and trimming; V, J and clone size are from that table. The profile shows 40,000 to 60,000 clones, about 92% of them singletons. Material: peripheral blood. The clonotype was recovered from a human donor in a cohort sampled during active COVID-19. The rearrangement joins TRBV6-1 to TRBJ2-7; a weak D match, TRBD2 (6 bases). CDR3 amino acids: CASSEFDSGVLTDEQYV. Here the CDR3 DNA reads TGTGCCAGCAGTGAATTCGATTCGGGAGTTTTGACGGACGAGCAGTACGTC.